Each of the 10 T cell receptor beta chains below was sequenced from the same sample in a study of control samples from healthy donors and cancer patients. Some clones are missing from TCRdb's copy, which holds only in-frame ones; the method was immunoSEQ multiplex PCR. The sample consists of 70,000 or so clones, over 75% of them appearing once. The sequencing sample was made of blood. All receptors derive from a man aged 50-60 years in good health.

This clone was seen once. The V gene is TRBV24-1, the J gene TRBJ2-3; D could derive from TRBD1 or TRBD2 (5 bases each). V was cut by 9 bases and J by 2 bases, with 11 bases left in between. Germline V gene data show CDR1 as KGHDR and CDR2 as SFDVKD. The CDR3 loop spans 13 amino acids. The CDR3 DNA is TGTGCCACCTTAGGGGACCACACAGATACGCAGTATTTT. This encodes CATLGDHTDTQYF.

The CDR3 sequence is CASSQEATTSGANVLTF. For the CDR3, the DNA is TGCGCCAGCAGCCAAGAGGCCACCACATCTGGGGCCAACGTCCTGACTTTC. The rearrangement joins TRBV4-3 to TRBJ2-6; D is unresolved. V lost 0 bases and J lost 1, with 10 bases in between. Germline CDR1 is LGHNA and CDR2 is YSLEER. The CDR3 has 17 amino acids.

V gene TRBV5-4 combines with J gene TRBJ2-1; D not resolved. The CDR3 contains 16 residues. Germline V lookup: CDR1 SGHNT, CDR2 YYREEE (reference sequence). The V and J ends lost 0 bases and 1 base respectively, with 11 bases between them. CDR3 nucleotide sequence: TGTGCCAGCAGCTTGGCCAGGCAGGTTTCCTACAATGAGCAGTTCTTC. Protein: CASSLARQVSYNEQFF.

The chain uses TRBV10-3 and TRBJ2-6, with no clear D. The CDR3 length is 18 residues. CDR1 and CDR2 (germline): ENHRY, SYGVKD. V lost 10 bases, J lost 1 base, and 23 bases lay in between. CDR3 sequence: CASAWNAGWGSGANVLTF. The CDR3, as DNA: TGTGCCAGCGCCTGGAACGCTGGGTGGGGATCTGGGGCCAACGTCCTGACTTTC.

The chain links TRBV18 to TRBJ1-2, with TRBD1 matching over 9 bases. CDR1 KGHSH and CDR2 LQKENI come from the germline V gene. The CDR3 totals 14 residues. The V and J ends lost 5 bases and 5 bases, in that order; junction bases with no gene match: 6. CDR3 in amino acids: CASSSGTGLYGYTF. CDR3 in DNA: TGTGCCAGCTCATCCGGGACAGGGTTATATGGCTACACCTTC.

This clone has a single count. The chain recombines TRBV11-2 with TRBJ2-7, with a tentative D call TRBD2 (6 bases). The CDR3 totals 15 residues. CDR1 and CDR2 from the germline V gene are SGHAT and FQNNGV. With 0 bases removed from V and 0 bases from J, the gap between germline ends came to 9 bases. The CDR3 sequence is CASSLEVGGSYEQYF. For the CDR3, the DNA is TGTGCCAGCAGCTTAGAGGTGGGGGGCTCCTACGAGCAGTACTTC.

The rearrangement links TRBV4-3 to TRBJ2-5; no reliable D call. V gave up 0 bases and J gave up 5 bases, with 7 bases separating them. CDR3 size: 13 residues. CDR1 and CDR2 from the germline V gene are LGHNA and YSLEER. The CDR3 nucleotides are TGCGCCAGCAGCCAAGATGAGACCGAGACCCAGTACTTC. Encoded protein: CASSQDETETQYF.

The rearrangement uses TRBV7-2 and TRBJ1-5; D gene ambiguous. Germline CDR1 and CDR2: SGHTA and FQGNSA. This CDR3 comprises 14 residues. The V end was cut by 1 base, the J end by 4 bases, with 8 bases between. CDR3 region: CASSLVAYNQPQHF. CDR3 sequence (DNA): TGTGCCAGCAGCTTAGTGGCTTATAATCAGCCCCAGCATTTT. Filled out from reference TRBV7-2 and TRBJ1-5, the complete variable domain reads GAGVSQSPSNKVTEKGKDVELRCDPISGHTALYWYRQSLGQGLEFLIYFQGNSAPDKSGLPSDRFSAERTGGSVSTLTIQRTQQEDSAVYLCASSLVAYNQPQHFGDGTRLSIL.

The gene calls are TRBV5-6 and TRBJ1-3, with TRBD1 matching 10 bases. Germline CDR1 reads SGHDT; CDR2 reads YYEEEE. The CDR3 has 14 amino acids. J lost 3 bases, V lost 4 bases, and 1 base had no gene match. CDR3 loop: CASSRTGGGNTIYF. CDR3 nucleotide sequence: TGTGCCAGCAGCAGGACAGGGGGTGGAAACACCATATATTTT.

The chain joins TRBV19 to TRBJ2-2; D is ambiguous. Germline assignment: CDR1 LNHDA and CDR2 SQIVND (reference sequence). This CDR3 contains 14 residues. The germline V and J ends were trimmed by 3 bases and 8 bases, with 13 bases remaining between them. CDR3 protein: CASSMEPAGGELFF. The CDR3 bases are TGTGCCAGTAGTATGGAACCCGCAGGTGGGGAGCTGTTTTTT. Full variable domain (remainder filled in from reference TRBV19 and TRBJ2-2): DGGITQSPKYLFRKEGQNVTLSCEQNLNHDAMYWYRQDPGQGLRLIYYSQIVNDFQKGDIAEGYSVSREKKESFPLTVTSAQKNPTAFYLCASSMEPAGGELFFGEGSRLTVL.